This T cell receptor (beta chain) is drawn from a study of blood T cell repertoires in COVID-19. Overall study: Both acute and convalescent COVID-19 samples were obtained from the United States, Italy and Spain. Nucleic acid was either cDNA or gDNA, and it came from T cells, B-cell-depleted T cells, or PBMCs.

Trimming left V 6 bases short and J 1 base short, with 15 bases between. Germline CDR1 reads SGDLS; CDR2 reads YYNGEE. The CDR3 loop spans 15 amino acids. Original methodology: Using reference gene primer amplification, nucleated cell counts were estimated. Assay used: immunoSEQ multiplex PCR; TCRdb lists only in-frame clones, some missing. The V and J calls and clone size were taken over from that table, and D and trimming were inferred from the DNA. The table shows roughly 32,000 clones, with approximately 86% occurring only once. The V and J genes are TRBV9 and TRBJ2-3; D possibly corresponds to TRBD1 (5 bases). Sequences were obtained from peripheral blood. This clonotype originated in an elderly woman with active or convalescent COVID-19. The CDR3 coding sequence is TGTGCCAGCACCCGTAGTGGCAGGGGCACAGATACGCAGTATTTT. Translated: CASTRSGRGTDTQYF.